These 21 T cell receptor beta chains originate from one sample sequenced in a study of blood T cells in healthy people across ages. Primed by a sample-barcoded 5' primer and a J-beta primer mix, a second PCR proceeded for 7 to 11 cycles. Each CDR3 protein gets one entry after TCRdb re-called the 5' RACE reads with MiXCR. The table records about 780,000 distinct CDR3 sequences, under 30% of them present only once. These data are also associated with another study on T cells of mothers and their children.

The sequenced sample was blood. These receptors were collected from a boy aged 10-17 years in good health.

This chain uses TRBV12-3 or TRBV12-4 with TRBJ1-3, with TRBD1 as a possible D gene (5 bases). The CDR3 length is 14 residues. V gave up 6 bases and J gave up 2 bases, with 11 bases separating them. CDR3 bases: TGTGCCAGCAGGGGGGGACCGGCTGGAAACACCATATATTTT. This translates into CASRGGPAGNTIYF.

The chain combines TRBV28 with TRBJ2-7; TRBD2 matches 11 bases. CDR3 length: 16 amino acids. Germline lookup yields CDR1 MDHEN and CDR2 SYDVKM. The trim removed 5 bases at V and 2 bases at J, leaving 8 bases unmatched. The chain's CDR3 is CASSPRTSGSPYEQYF. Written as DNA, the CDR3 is TGTGCCAGCAGTCCCCGGACTAGCGGGTCCCCCTACGAGCAGTACTTC.

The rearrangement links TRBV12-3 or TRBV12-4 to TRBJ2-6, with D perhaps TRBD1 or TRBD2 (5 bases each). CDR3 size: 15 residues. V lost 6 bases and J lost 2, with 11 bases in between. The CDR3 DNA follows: TGTGCCAGCAGCCATGGGGGACCTGGGGCCAACGTCCTGACTTTC. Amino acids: CASSHGGPGANVLTF.

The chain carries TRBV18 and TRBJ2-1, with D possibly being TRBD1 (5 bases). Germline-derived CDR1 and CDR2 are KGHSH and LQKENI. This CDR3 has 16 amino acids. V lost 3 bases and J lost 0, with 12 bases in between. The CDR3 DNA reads TGTGCCAGCTCACCCCTCAGGGCGAGCTCCTACAATGAGCAGTTCTTC. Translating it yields CASSPLRASSYNEQFF.

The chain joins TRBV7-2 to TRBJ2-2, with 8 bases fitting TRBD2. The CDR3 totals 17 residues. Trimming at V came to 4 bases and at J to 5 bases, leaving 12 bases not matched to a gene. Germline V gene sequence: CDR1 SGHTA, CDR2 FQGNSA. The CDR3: CASSSRSGGWGTGELFF. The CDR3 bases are TGTGCCAGCAGCTCAAGGAGCGGGGGTTGGGGGACCGGGGAGCTGTTTTTT. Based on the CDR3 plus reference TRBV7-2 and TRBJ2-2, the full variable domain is GAGVSQSPSNKVTEKGKDVELRCDPISGHTALYWYRQSLGQGLEFLIYFQGNSAPDKSGLPSDRFSAERTGGSVSTLTIQRTQQEDSAVYLCASSSRSGGWGTGELFFGEGSRLTVL.

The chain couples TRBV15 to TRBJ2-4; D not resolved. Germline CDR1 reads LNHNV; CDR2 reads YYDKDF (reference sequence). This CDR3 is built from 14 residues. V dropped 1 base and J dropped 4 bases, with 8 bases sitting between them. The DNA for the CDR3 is TGTGCCACCAGCAGAGCAGCCTTAAAAAACATTCAGTACTTC. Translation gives CATSRAALKNIQYF.

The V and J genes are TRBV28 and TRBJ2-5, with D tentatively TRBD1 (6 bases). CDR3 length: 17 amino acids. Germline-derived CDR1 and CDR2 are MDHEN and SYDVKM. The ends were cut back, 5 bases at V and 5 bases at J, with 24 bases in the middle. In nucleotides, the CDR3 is TGTGCCAGCAGTGCTCAAGGGACAACCCTTAACGGGGAGACCCAGTACTTC. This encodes CASSAQGTTLNGETQYF.

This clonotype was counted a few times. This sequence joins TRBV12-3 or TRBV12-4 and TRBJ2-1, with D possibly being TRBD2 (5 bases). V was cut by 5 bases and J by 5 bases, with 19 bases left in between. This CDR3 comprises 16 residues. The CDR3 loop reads CASSLTLGRLHNEQFF. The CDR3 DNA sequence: TGTGCCAGCAGTCTTACCCTGGGTAGACTACACAATGAGCAGTTCTTC.

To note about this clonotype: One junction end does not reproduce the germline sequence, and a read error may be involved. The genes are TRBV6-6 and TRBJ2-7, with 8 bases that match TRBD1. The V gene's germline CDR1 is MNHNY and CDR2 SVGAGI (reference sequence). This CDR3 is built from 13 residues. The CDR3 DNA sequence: TGTGCCAGCAGTGAGGACAGGGTGAGGGAGCAGTGCTTC. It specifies CASSEDRVREQCF.

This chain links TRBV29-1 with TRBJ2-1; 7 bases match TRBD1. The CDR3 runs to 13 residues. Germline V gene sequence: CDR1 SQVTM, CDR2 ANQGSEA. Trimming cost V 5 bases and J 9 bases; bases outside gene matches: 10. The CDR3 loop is CSVRRGSSSEQFF. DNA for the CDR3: TGCAGCGTTCGCAGGGGGAGTAGCAGTGAGCAGTTCTTC.

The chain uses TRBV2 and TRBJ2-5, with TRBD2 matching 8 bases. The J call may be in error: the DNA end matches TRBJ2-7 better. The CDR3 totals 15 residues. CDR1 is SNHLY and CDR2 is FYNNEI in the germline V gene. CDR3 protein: CASSEGAGGSYEQYF. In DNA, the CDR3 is TGTGCCAGCAGTGAAGGTGCGGGGGGCTCCTACGAGCAGTACTTC.

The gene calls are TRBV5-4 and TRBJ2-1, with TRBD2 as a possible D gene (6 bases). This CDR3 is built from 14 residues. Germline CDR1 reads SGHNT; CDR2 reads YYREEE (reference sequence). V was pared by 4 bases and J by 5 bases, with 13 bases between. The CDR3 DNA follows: TGTGCCAGCAGCCCCGGGACTCAGAACAATGAGCAGTTCTTC. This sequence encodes CASSPGTQNNEQFF.

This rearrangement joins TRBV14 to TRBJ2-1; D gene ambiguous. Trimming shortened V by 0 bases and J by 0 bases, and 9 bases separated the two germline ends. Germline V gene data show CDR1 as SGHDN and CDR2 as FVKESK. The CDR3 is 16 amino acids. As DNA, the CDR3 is TGTGCCAGCAGCCAAGACCGCAGGATCTCCTACAATGAGCAGTTCTTC. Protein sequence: CASSQDRRISYNEQFF.

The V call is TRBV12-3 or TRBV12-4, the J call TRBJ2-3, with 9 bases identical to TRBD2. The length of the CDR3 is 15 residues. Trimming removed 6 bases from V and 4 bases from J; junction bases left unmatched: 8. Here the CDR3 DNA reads TGTGCCAGCAGCCCAACCGCGGGGGGGCCAGATACGCAGTATTTT. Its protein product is CASSPTAGGPDTQYF.

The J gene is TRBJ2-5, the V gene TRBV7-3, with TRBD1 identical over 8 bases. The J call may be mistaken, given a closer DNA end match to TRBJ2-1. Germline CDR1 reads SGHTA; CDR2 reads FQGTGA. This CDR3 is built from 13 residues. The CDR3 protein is CASGYRGRNEQFF. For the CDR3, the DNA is TGTGCCAGCGGCTACAGGGGGAGAAATGAGCAGTTCTTC.

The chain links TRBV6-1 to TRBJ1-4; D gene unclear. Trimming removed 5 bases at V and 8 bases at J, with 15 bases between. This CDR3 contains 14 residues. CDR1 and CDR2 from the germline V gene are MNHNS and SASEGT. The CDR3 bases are TGTGCCAGCAGTATGGAGGGAATTGGAGAAAAACTGTTTTTT. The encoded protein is CASSMEGIGEKLFF.

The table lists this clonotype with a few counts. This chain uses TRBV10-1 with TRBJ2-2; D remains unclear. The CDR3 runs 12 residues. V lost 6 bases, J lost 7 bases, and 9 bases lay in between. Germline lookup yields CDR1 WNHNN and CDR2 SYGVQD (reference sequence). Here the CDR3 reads CASSLQHGELFF. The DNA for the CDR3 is TGCGCCAGCAGCCTCCAACACGGGGAGCTGTTTTTT.

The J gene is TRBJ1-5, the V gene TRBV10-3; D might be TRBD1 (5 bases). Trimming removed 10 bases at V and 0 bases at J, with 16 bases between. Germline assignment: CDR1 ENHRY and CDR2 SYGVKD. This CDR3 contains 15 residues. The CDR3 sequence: CATWGGRYSNQPQHF. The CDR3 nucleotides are TGTGCCACCTGGGGCGGACGGTATAGCAATCAGCCCCAGCATTTT.

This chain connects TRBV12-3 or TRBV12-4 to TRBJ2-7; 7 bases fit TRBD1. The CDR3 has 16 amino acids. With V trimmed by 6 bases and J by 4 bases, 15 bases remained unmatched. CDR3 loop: CASSWAPPGTVYEQYF. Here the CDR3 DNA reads TGTGCCAGCAGCTGGGCCCCCCCAGGGACAGTTTACGAGCAGTACTTC.

The CDR3 reads CASSLRTGGGTQYF. CDR3 nucleotides: TGTGCCAGCAGTCTCCGAACAGGGGGGGGGACCCAGTACTTC. V gene TRBV28 combines with J gene TRBJ2-5; D might be TRBD1 (8 bases). The CDR3 runs to 14 residues. V lost 5 bases to trimming and J lost 7 bases, with 17 bases between them. Germline V gene sequence: CDR1 MDHEN, CDR2 SYDVKM.

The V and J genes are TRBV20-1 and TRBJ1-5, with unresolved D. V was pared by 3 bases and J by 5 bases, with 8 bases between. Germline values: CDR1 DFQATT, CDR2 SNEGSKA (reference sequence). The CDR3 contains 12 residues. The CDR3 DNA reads TGCAGTGCTAGCCGGGGAGATCAGCCCCAGCATTTT. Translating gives CSASRGDQPQHF.